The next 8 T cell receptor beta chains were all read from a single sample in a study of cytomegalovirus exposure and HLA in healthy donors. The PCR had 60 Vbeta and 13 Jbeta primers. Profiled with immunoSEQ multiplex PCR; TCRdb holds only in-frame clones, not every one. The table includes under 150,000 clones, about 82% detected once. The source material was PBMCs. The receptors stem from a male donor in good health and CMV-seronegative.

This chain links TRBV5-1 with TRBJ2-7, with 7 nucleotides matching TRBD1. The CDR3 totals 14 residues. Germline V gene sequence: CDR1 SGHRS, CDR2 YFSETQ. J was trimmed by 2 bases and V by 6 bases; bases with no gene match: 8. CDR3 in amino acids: CASMRGTVTYEQYF. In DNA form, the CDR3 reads TGCGCCAGCATGAGGGGGACAGTGACCTACGAGCAGTACTTC.

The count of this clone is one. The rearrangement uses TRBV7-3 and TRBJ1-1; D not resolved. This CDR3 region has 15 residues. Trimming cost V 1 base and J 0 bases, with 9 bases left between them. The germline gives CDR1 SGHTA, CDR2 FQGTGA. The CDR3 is CASSLNSLMNTEAFF. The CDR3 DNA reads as TGTGCCAGCAGCTTAAACAGCCTCATGAACACTGAAGCTTTCTTT.

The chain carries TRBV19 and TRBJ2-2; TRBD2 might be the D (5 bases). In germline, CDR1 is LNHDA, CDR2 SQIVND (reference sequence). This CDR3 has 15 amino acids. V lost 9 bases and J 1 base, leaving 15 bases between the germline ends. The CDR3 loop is CASPRGRGNTGELFF. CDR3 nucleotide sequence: TGTGCCAGCCCTAGAGGGCGCGGGAACACCGGGGAGCTGTTTTTT. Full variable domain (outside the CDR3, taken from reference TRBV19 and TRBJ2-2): DGGITQSPKYLFRKEGQNVTLSCEQNLNHDAMYWYRQDPGQGLRLIYYSQIVNDFQKGDIAEGYSVSREKKESFPLTVTSAQKNPTAFYLCASPRGRGNTGELFFGEGSRLTVL.

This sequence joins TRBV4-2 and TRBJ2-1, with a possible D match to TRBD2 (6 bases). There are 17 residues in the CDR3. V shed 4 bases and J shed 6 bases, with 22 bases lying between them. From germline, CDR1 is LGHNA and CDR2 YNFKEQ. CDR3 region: CASSPRPWGDLSNEQFF. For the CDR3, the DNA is TGTGCCAGCAGCCCAAGGCCCTGGGGGGATTTGAGCAATGAGCAGTTCTTC.

As DNA, the CDR3 is TGCAGCGTCCTCGGCTACGAGCAGTACTTC. It codes for CSVLGYEQYF. The chain recombines TRBV29-1 with TRBJ2-7, with D unclear. Germline V gene lookup returns CDR1 SQVTM and CDR2 ANQGSEA. V gave up 6 bases and J gave up 3 bases, with 6 bases separating them. The CDR3 runs 10 residues.

The CDR3 protein is CASTPGTGGDGYTF. The CDR3 coding sequence is TGTGCCAGCACCCCGGGGACAGGCGGTGATGGCTACACCTTC. This chain connects TRBV27 to TRBJ1-2; 8 nucleotides align to TRBD1. This CDR3 is built from 14 residues. The ends lost 7 bases at V and 6 bases at J; junction bases unmatched: 10. CDR1 and CDR2 (germline): MNHEY, SMNVEV (reference sequence).

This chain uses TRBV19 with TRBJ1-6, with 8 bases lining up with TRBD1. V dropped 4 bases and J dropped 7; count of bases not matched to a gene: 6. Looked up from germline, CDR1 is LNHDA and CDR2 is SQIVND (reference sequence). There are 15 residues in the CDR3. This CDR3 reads CASSTGTGYNSPLHF. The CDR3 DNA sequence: TGTGCCAGTAGTACCGGGACAGGCTACAATTCACCCCTCCACTTT.

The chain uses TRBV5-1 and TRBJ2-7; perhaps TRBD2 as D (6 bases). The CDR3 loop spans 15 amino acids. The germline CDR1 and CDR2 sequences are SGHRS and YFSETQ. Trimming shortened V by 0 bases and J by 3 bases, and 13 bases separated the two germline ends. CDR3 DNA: TGCGCCAGCAGCTTGGTCGTTCAGGGAGGCTACGAGCAGTACTTC. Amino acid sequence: CASSLVVQGGYEQYF.